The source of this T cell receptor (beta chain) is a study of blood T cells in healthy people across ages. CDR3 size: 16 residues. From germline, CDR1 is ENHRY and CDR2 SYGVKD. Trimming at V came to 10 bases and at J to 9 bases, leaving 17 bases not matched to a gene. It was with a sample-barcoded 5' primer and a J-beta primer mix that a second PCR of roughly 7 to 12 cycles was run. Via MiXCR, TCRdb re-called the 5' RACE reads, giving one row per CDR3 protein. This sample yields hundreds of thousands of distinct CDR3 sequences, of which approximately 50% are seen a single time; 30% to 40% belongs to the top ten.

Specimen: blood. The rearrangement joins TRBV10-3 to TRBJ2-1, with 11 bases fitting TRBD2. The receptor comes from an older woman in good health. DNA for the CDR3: TGTGCCAGCAAACTAGCTTTAGCGGGAGGGCCCAGTGAGCAGTTCTTC. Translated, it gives CASKLALAGGPSEQFF.